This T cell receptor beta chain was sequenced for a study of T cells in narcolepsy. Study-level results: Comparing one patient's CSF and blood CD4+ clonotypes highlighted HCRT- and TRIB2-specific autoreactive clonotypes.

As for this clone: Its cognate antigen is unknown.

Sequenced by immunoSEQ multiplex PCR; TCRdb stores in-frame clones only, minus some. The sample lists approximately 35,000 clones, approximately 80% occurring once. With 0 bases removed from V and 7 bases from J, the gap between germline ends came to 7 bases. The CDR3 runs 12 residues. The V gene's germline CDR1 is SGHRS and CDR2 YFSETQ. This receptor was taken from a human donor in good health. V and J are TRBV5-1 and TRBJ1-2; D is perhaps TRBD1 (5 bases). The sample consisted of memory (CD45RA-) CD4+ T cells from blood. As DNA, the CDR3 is TGCGCCAGCAGCTTGGAAAGGGGTGGCTACACCTTC. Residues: CASSLERGGYTF.